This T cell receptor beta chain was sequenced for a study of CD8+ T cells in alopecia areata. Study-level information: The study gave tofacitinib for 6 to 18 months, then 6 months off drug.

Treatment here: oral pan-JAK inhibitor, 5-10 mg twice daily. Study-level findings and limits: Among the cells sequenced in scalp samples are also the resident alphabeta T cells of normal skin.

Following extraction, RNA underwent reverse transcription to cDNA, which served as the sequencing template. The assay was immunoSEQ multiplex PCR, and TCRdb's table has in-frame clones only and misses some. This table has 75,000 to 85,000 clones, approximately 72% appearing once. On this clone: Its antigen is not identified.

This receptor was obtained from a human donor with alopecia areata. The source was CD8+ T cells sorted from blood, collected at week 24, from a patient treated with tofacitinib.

DNA of the CDR3: TGTGCCAGCAGCTTAAGGGGGGAAGAGACCCAGTACTTC. It yields the protein CASSLRGEETQYF. The J gene is TRBJ2-5, the V gene TRBV7-8; either TRBD1 or TRBD2 may fit D (6 bases each). V was clipped by 2 bases and J by 3 bases, with 7 bases between them. CDR1 SGHVS and CDR2 FQNEAQ come from the germline V gene. CDR3 length: 13 residues.